Described below is a single T cell receptor beta chain sequence and its context. These data belong to a study of blood T cell repertoires in COVID-19. About the research overall: Donors in the United States, Italy and Spain gave samples during acute or convalescent COVID-19. T cells, B-cell-depleted T cells, or PBMCs provided the cDNA or gDNA that served as material.

In the study's own analysis: The authors estimated nucleated cell counts from reference gene primer amplification. Libraries were prepared by immunoSEQ multiplex PCR; TCRdb keeps only in-frame clonotypes and omits some of them. That table is the source of V, J and clone size, and D and trimming were worked out from the DNA. The data show some 270,000 clones, roughly 86% seen once. This receptor was identified in a man aged 35-49 years with active or convalescent COVID-19. Material for sequencing was peripheral blood.

CDR3 nucleotides: TGTGCCAGCAGCCTCCGACCTGAAGCTGCGGGCTATGGCTACACCTTC. Protein: CASSLRPEAAGYGYTF. This chain links TRBV5-4 with TRBJ1-2; D not resolved. This CDR3 is 16 amino acids long. CDR1 is SGHNT and CDR2 is YYREEE in the germline V gene (reference sequence). With 4 bases removed from V and 4 bases from J, the gap between germline ends came to 20 bases.